The 29 T cell receptor beta chains below were found in one sample sequenced in a study of blood T cell repertoires in COVID-19. The protocol was immunoSEQ multiplex PCR, while the TCRdb copy is restricted to in-frame clones and leaves out a portion. Here the sample spans 230,000 or so clones, approximately 90% being singletons. The sample taken for sequencing was PBMCs or T cells enriched from blood (not recorded which). These receptors came from a woman between 40 and 55 years old with acute COVID-19.

This chain links TRBV6-5 with TRBJ2-1, with 13 bases that match TRBD2. Unmatched junction bases numbered 3, after V lost 6 bases and J lost 4 bases. CDR1 and CDR2 from the germline V gene are MNHEY and SVGAGI. The CDR3 sequence is 15 residues long. CDR3 residues: CASRGTSGTYNEQFF. The CDR3 DNA follows: TGTGCCAGCAGGGGGACTAGCGGGACATACAATGAGCAGTTCTTC.

The genes are TRBV27 and TRBJ1-3, with D perhaps TRBD1 (5 bases). Germline assignment: CDR1 MNHEY and CDR2 SMNVEV (reference sequence). Deletions cut 5 bases from V and 2 bases from J, with 7 bases between. The CDR3 sequence is 13 residues long. CDR3 region: CASSRGAGNTIYF. In nucleotides, the CDR3 is TGTGCCAGCAGTCGGGGGGCTGGAAACACCATATATTTT.

The chain uses TRBV19 and TRBJ1-1; D possibly corresponds to TRBD1 (6 bases). This CDR3 is 15 amino acids long. V dropped 1 base and J dropped 5 bases, with 14 bases sitting between them. From germline, CDR1 is LNHDA and CDR2 SQIVND (reference sequence). In DNA form, the CDR3 reads TGTGCCAGTAGTATAGTCCCAGGGGATGGGACTGAAGCTTTCTTT. It yields the protein CASSIVPGDGTEAFF.

V usage is TRBV10-3 and J usage is TRBJ2-5, with D possibly being TRBD1 (6 bases). This CDR3 has 13 amino acids. The V gene's germline CDR1 is ENHRY and CDR2 SYGVKD. The germline V and J ends were trimmed by 4 bases and 0 bases, with 6 bases remaining between them. CDR3 in DNA: TGTGCCATCAGTGGGACAGACCAAGAGACCCAGTACTTC. Translation: CAISGTDQETQYF.

The chain links TRBV9 to TRBJ2-1; TRBD1 aligns across 8 bases. The CDR3 totals 15 residues. Germline values: CDR1 SGDLS, CDR2 YYNGEE. Unmatched junction bases numbered 7, after V lost 4 bases and J lost 4 bases. The CDR3: CASSHRDRWYNEQFF. The DNA of the CDR3 is TGTGCCAGCAGCCATAGGGACAGGTGGTACAATGAGCAGTTCTTC.

V usage is TRBV6-6 and J usage is TRBJ1-3; no definite D call. CDR3 size: 13 residues. The V gene's germline CDR1 is MNHNY and CDR2 SVGAGI (reference sequence). Deletions cut 2 bases from V and 7 bases from J, with 9 bases between. The CDR3, as DNA: TGTGCCAGCAGTTACCAAATTGGCAACACCATATATTTT. This codes for CASSYQIGNTIYF.

The gene calls are TRBV27 and TRBJ2-7; 7 nucleotides line up with TRBD1. The CDR3 length is 14 residues. The V gene end was trimmed by 5 bases and the J gene end by 2 bases; junction bases not matched to a gene: 6. Germline lookup yields CDR1 MNHEY and CDR2 SMNVEV (reference sequence). The DNA of the CDR3 is TGTGCCAGCAGTCAACGACAGGGCACCTACGAGCAGTACTTC. It codes for CASSQRQGTYEQYF.

J is TRBJ1-2 and V is TRBV7-2, with D hard to call. The V gene's germline CDR1 is SGHTA and CDR2 FQGNSA. Trimming removed 1 base from V and 4 bases from J, with 10 bases in between. CDR3 length equals 14 residues. CDR3 protein: CASSLGLASYGYTF. Here the CDR3 DNA reads TGTGCCAGCAGCTTAGGATTAGCTAGCTATGGCTACACCTTC.

This chain uses TRBV6-1 with TRBJ1-2, with D hard to call. V lost 3 bases and J 4 bases, leaving 12 bases between the germline ends. CDR3 length equals 14 residues. The V gene's germline CDR1 is MNHNS and CDR2 SASEGT. The CDR3 spells CASSEPAGGYGYTF. CDR3 DNA sequence: TGTGCCAGCAGTGAGCCAGCCGGAGGCTATGGCTACACCTTC.

The chain has TRBV6-2 or TRBV6-3 and TRBJ1-2; D call uncertain. The germline V gene has CDR1 MNHEY and CDR2 SVGEGT. V was pared by 0 bases and J by 0 bases, with 11 bases between. The CDR3 has 16 amino acids. This CDR3 is CASSYSSESTNYGYTF. For the CDR3, the DNA is TGTGCCAGCAGTTACTCGAGCGAGTCCACTAACTATGGCTACACCTTC.

The CDR3 coding sequence is TGTGCCAGCAGTTTGGGACCCGGGGGAGCATCCGTTCGGCAGTTCTTC. Residues: CASSLGPGGASVRQFF. The rearrangement joins TRBV27 to TRBJ2-1, with a weak D call TRBD2 (6 bases). Between the trimmed V and J ends, which lost 3 bases and 12 bases, there was a span of 24 bases. The CDR3 extends over 16 amino acids. Germline assignment: CDR1 MNHEY and CDR2 SMNVEV (reference sequence).

This chain uses TRBV7-7 with TRBJ2-1; 7 bases are a match to TRBD2. J was trimmed by 4 bases and V by 5 bases; bases with no gene match: 8. Germline CDR1 reads SSHAT; CDR2 reads FNYEAQ (reference sequence). The CDR3 has 15 residues. The DNA of the CDR3 is TGTGCCAGCAGCCCCGGGACTACCACTTACAATGAGCAGTTCTTC. Its translation is CASSPGTTTYNEQFF.

The rearrangement links TRBV5-4 to TRBJ2-3, with 11 positions matching TRBD2. V shed 3 bases, J shed 6 bases, and the junction held 9 bases outside the gene matches. Looked up from germline, CDR1 is SGHNT and CDR2 is YYREEE (reference sequence). This CDR3 has 16 amino acids. The DNA for the CDR3 is TGTGCCAGCAGCTCACCCCGACTAGCGGGACCTGATACGCAGTATTTT. Translation: CASSSPRLAGPDTQYF.

This clone was found a few times. The chain has TRBV6-2 or TRBV6-3 and TRBJ2-5, with D maybe TRBD2 (6 bases). CDR3 size: 12 residues. Germline CDR1 and CDR2: MNHEY and SVGEGT. V was shortened by 2 bases and J by 5 bases, with 6 bases between the two germline ends. The CDR3 DNA reads as TGTGCCAGCAGTTACGGGGGGGAGACCCAGTACTTC. Translating it yields CASSYGGETQYF.

The rearrangement joins TRBV7-2 to TRBJ2-7; tentative D call: TRBD2 (5 bases). From germline, CDR1 is SGHTA and CDR2 FQGNSA. This CDR3 is built from 13 residues. Trimming shortened V by 5 bases and J by 4 bases, and 12 bases separated the two germline ends. The CDR3 is CASSRTATYEQYF. CDR3 sequence (DNA): TGTGCCAGCAGCCGGACTGCCACTTACGAGCAGTACTTC.

The DNA for the CDR3 is TGTGCCAGCAGTTGGGGCAGAACCTACGAGCAGTACTTC. Protein sequence: CASSWGRTYEQYF. V is TRBV6-2 or TRBV6-3 and J is TRBJ2-7; D is possibly TRBD1 (5 bases). The CDR3 loop spans 13 amino acids. Per germline, CDR1 MNHEY and CDR2 SVGEGT. V lost 4 bases to trimming and J lost 2 bases, with 9 bases between them.

The J gene is TRBJ2-1, the V gene TRBV6-2 or TRBV6-3; 10 positions match TRBD2. V was clipped by 2 bases and J by 3 bases; unmatched bases: 7. CDR3 size: 17 residues. Germline V gives CDR1 MNHEY, CDR2 SVGEGT. This CDR3 is CASSYGGTSAIYNEQFF. The CDR3 nucleotides are TGTGCCAGCAGTTACGGGGGGACTAGCGCTATCTACAATGAGCAGTTCTTC.

Concerning this clone itself: The same CDR3 arises from other DNA sequences in this sample as well. V and J are TRBV12-3 or TRBV12-4 and TRBJ2-5; D might be TRBD2 (5 bases). Trimming took off 0 bases at V and 5 bases at J, with 7 bases between the two ends. The CDR3 is 13 amino acids. The chain's CDR3 is CASSLAGVETQYF. The CDR3 DNA reads TGTGCCAGCAGTTTAGCGGGAGTGGAGACCCAGTACTTC.

The chain has TRBV27 and TRBJ2-1; TRBD2 matches 11 bases. V lost 3 bases to trimming and J lost 6 bases; unmatched junction nucleotides: 10. Germline values: CDR1 MNHEY, CDR2 SMNVEV (reference sequence). CDR3 length: 17 amino acids. The CDR3, as DNA: TGTGCCAGCAGTTTTGTCCTTAGCGGGGGGGTTGTCAATGAGCAGTTCTTC. Translating gives CASSFVLSGGVVNEQFF.

V is TRBV7-6 and J is TRBJ1-5; D may be TRBD1 (5 bases). This CDR3 has 16 amino acids. Trimming pared 1 base from V and 5 bases from J, leaving 15 bases between. Germline V gene lookup returns CDR1 SGHVS and CDR2 FNYEAQ. CDR3 region: CASSLGAASGDQPQHF. The CDR3 region has the DNA TGTGCCAGCAGCTTAGGGGCGGCTTCGGGGGATCAGCCCCAGCATTTT.

The chain recombines TRBV10-3 with TRBJ1-5; 10 bases line up with TRBD1. The CDR3 is made up of 15 amino acids. The germline gives CDR1 ENHRY, CDR2 SYGVKD. V shed 6 bases and J 5 bases; nucleotides not matched to a gene: 7. CDR3: CAISEGQGKDQPQHF. The DNA of the CDR3 is TGTGCCATCAGCGAGGGACAGGGGAAGGATCAGCCCCAGCATTTT.

V gene TRBV27 combines with J gene TRBJ2-3; tentative D call: TRBD2 (5 bases). The CDR3 has 12 residues. CDR1 is MNHEY, CDR2 SMNVEV, per germline (reference sequence). Trimming left V 7 bases short and J 6 bases short, with 11 bases between. CDR3 residues: CASIGSGDTQYF. The CDR3 DNA reads as TGTGCCAGCATTGGGAGTGGGGATACGCAGTATTTT.

This clone occurred a few times. The chain combines TRBV4-2 with TRBJ1-3, with 7 bases aligning to TRBD1. There are 18 residues in the CDR3. Germline CDR1 is LGHNA and CDR2 is YNFKEQ. Trimming took 0 bases from V and 4 from J; bases not matched to a gene: 12. This CDR3 is CASSQDQVGRGSGNTIYF. The CDR3 nucleotides read TGTGCCAGCAGCCAAGATCAGGTCGGCAGGGGGTCAGGAAACACCATATATTTT.

This chain uses TRBV29-1 with TRBJ2-7, with TRBD1 matching over 7 bases. The trim removed 6 bases at V and 7 bases at J, leaving 6 bases unmatched. Germline-derived CDR1 and CDR2 are SQVTM and ANQGSEA. The CDR3 totals 11 residues. The CDR3 DNA reads as TGCAGCGTCCGACAGGGTTTGGAGCAGTACTTC. Its protein product is CSVRQGLEQYF.

This CDR3 reads CASSQALEVVYGYTF. CDR3 coding DNA: TGTGCCAGCAGCCAAGCTCTCGAGGTTGTCTATGGCTACACCTTC. J is TRBJ1-2 and V is TRBV3-1 (or the pseudogene TRBV3-2); D remains unclear. In germline, CDR1 is LGHDT, CDR2 YNNKEL (reference sequence). V dropped 1 base and J dropped 4 bases, with 13 bases sitting between them. CDR3 length equals 15 residues.

The chain has TRBV2 and TRBJ1-1; 8 nucleotides line up with TRBD1. The CDR3 contains 16 residues. J lost 2 bases, V lost 6 bases, and 11 bases had no gene match. Germline loops: CDR1 SNHLY, CDR2 FYNNEI. CDR3 in DNA: TGTGCCAGCAGCGACCCCAGCCAGGGGGCTAACACTGAAGCTTTCTTT. It codes for CASSDPSQGANTEAFF.

A few counts support this clone. This chain links TRBV2 with TRBJ2-7; 8 positions agree with TRBD1. V gave up 5 bases and J gave up 7 bases; unmatched junction bases: 7. Germline CDR1 is SNHLY and CDR2 is FYNNEI. The CDR3 consists of 13 residues. The CDR3 protein is CASSQDRAGEQYV. The CDR3 region has the DNA TGTGCCAGCAGTCAGGACAGGGCTGGGGAGCAGTACGTC.

This clone was recorded only once. Other DNA sequences from this sample encode an identical CDR3 as well. CDR3 sequence reads: CASSSQGYNSPLHF. The CDR3 coding sequence is TGTGCCAGCAGCTCGCAGGGGTATAATTCACCCCTCCACTTT. The chain employs TRBV7-2 and TRBJ1-6, with D possibly TRBD1 on 6 matching bases. Germline-derived CDR1 and CDR2 are SGHTA and FQGNSA. The V and J ends lost 4 bases and 4 bases respectively, with 8 bases between them. CDR3 size: 14 residues. Full variable domain (rest looked up from reference TRBV7-2 and TRBJ1-6): GAGVSQSPSNKVTEKGKDVELRCDPISGHTALYWYRQSLGQGLEFLIYFQGNSAPDKSGLPSDRFSAERTGGSVSTLTIQRTQQEDSAVYLCASSSQGYNSPLHFGNGTRLTVT.

This chain links TRBV2 with TRBJ1-2; the D is unclear. This CDR3 region has 14 residues. With 6 bases removed from V and 4 bases from J, the gap between germline ends came to 15 bases. From germline, CDR1 is SNHLY and CDR2 FYNNEI. In DNA, the CDR3 is TGTGCCAGCAGGGAGACCGGCCTGTTCTATGGCTACACCTTC. Translation: CASRETGLFYGYTF. Together with reference TRBV2 and TRBJ1-2, the CDR3 gives the full variable domain: EPEVTQTPSHQVTQMGQEVILRCVPISNHLYFYWYRQILGQKVEFLVSFYNNEISEKSEIFDDQFSVERPDGSNFTLKIRSTKLEDSAMYFCASRETGLFYGYTFGSGTRLTVV.